Shown below are 32 T cell receptor beta chains from a single sample sequenced in a study of T cells in Graves' hyperthyroidism and ophthalmopathy. There were TCR beta CDR3 regions amplified from RNA transcripts. The TCR CDR3 first-round RT-PCR relied on the HTBI primer set. TCRdb re-analysed the multiplex PCR reads in MiXCR, keeping a single row per CDR3 protein. The data show 550,000 to 600,000 distinct CDR3 sequences, around 46% seen once. The sequenced sample was peripheral blood or thyroid tissue (not recorded which). The receptor source for this set is an adult woman with Graves' disease, either hyperthyroidism or ophthalmopathy (not recorded which).

This clonotype was observed a handful of times. CDR3 loop: CATSERGNSPLHF. CDR3 coding DNA: TGTGCCACCAGTGAACGGGGTAATTCACCCCTCCACTTT. The chain couples TRBV24-1 to TRBJ1-6; D unresolved. Germline V gene data show CDR1 as KGHDR and CDR2 as SFDVKD. V was cut by 4 bases and J by 6 bases, with 6 bases left in between. The CDR3 consists of 13 residues.

In its sample, this clonotype was seen once. This chain joins TRBV29-1 and TRBJ1-2; no clear D gene. Trimming took off 4 bases at V and 0 bases at J, with 6 bases between the two ends. Germline V CDR1 and CDR2: SQVTM, ANQGSEA. CDR3 length: 12 amino acids. The CDR3 region is CSVVQSNYGYTF. Written as DNA, the CDR3 is TGCAGCGTTGTCCAGTCTAACTATGGCTACACCTTC.

In DNA, the CDR3 is TGCAGCGGCTCCAGAGGACAGGTCCGGGAGACCCAGTACTTC. It is translated as CSGSRGQVRETQYF. The V call is TRBV29-1, the J call TRBJ2-5; 7 bases line up with TRBD1. This CDR3 is 14 amino acids long. The junction had 13 bases not matched to a gene; V was cut back by 7 bases and J by 5 bases. CDR1 and CDR2 from the germline V gene are SQVTM and ANQGSEA.

The chain joins TRBV7-8 to TRBJ2-7, with D tentatively TRBD1 (5 bases). In germline, CDR1 is SGHVS, CDR2 FQNEAQ. The CDR3 contains 13 residues. The V end lost 5 bases, the J end lost 6 bases, and 14 bases lay between the germline ends. CDR3 loop: CASSRRSGAEQYF. CDR3 DNA sequence: TGTGCCAGCAGCCGGCGATCTGGGGCCGAGCAGTACTTC.

A word on this clonotype: A much larger clone is a single base away; this may be a read error. The CDR3 loop reads CATSGGLYYEQYF. CDR3 bases: TGTGCCACCAGCGGGGGACTTTACTACGAGCAGTACTTC. The chain is built from TRBV11-2 and TRBJ2-7, with 8 bases identical to TRBD2. The CDR3 is 13 amino acids. CDR1 is SGHAT, CDR2 FQNNGV, per germline.

This clonotype has at least ten counts. As DNA, the CDR3 is TGTGCCAGCAGCTTAGATCCTATGAGGGAGGGCCACCCGGCCCAGTACTTC. As protein: CASSLDPMREGHPAQYF. This chain uses TRBV11-2 with TRBJ2-5, with 7 bases identical to TRBD2. This CDR3 is 17 amino acids long. J lost 9 bases, V lost 0 bases, and 16 bases had no gene match. Germline V gene sequence: CDR1 SGHAT, CDR2 FQNNGV.

Many counts were recorded for this clonotype. V and J are TRBV4-1 and TRBJ2-7, with TRBD1 matching over 9 bases. The CDR3 has 15 residues. Germline assignment: CDR1 MGHRA and CDR2 YSYEKL. Trimming removed 5 bases from V and 3 bases from J; junction bases left unmatched: 8. Written as DNA, the CDR3 is TGCGCCAGCAGCACGTTCACAGGGGGCCACTACGAGCAGTACTTC. The encoded protein is CASSTFTGGHYEQYF.

The chain employs TRBV3-1 and TRBJ1-1; D ambiguous. V lost 0 bases and J lost 11, with 13 bases in between. The germline V gene has CDR1 LGHDT and CDR2 YNNKEL (reference sequence). The CDR3 is 13 residues long. The CDR3 coding sequence is TGTGCCAGCAGCCAAGACCCCGGGGATGTGGCTTTCTTT. This encodes CASSQDPGDVAFF.

The sample holds many counts of this clonotype. The chain combines TRBV29-1 with TRBJ1-1; weak D call: TRBD1 (5 bases). CDR1 is SQVTM and CDR2 is ANQGSEA in the germline V gene. Trimming took 8 bases from V and 4 from J, leaving 20 bases between them. This CDR3 has 14 amino acids. The CDR3 region is CSTPRGSQGTEAFF. The CDR3 DNA reads TGCAGCACCCCCCGAGGTTCCCAGGGCACTGAAGCTTTCTTT.

In its sample, this clonotype was seen many times. The chain carries TRBV3-1 and TRBJ2-1; D gene ambiguous. Between the trimmed V and J ends, which lost 1 base and 0 bases, there was a span of 7 bases. The germline CDR1 and CDR2 sequences are LGHDT and YNNKEL (reference sequence). The length of the CDR3 is 15 residues. The CDR3, as DNA: TGTGCCAGCAGCCAAGGATCGCACTCCTACAATGAGCAGTTCTTC. As protein: CASSQGSHSYNEQFF.

The sample holds one count of this clonotype. The V and J genes are TRBV2 and TRBJ1-4; 10 nucleotides match TRBD1. V shed 8 bases, J shed 6 bases, and the junction held 6 bases outside the gene matches. The CDR3 sequence is 14 residues long. Germline V lookup: CDR1 SNHLY, CDR2 FYNNEI. The CDR3 DNA is TGTGCCAGCCACCGGGACAGGGGCCATGAAAAACTGTTTTTT. Residues: CASHRDRGHEKLFF.

This clonotype was counted at least ten times. The genes are TRBV7-2 and TRBJ2-5; 8 bases align to TRBD2. V lost 1 base, J lost 5 bases, and 12 bases stayed unmatched. This CDR3 has 17 residues. Germline CDR1 SGHTA, CDR2 FQGNSA. CDR3 residues: CASSLGVSASGRETQYF. The CDR3 DNA sequence: TGTGCCAGCAGCTTAGGGGTTTCGGCTAGCGGGCGTGAGACCCAGTACTTC. The full variable domain, completed using reference TRBV7-2 and TRBJ2-5, is GAGVSQSPSNKVTEKGKDVELRCDPISGHTALYWYRQSLGQGLEFLIYFQGNSAPDKSGLPSDRFSAERTGGSVSTLTIQRTQQEDSAVYLCASSLGVSASGRETQYFGPGTRLLVL.

This clonotype was observed at least ten times. The chain has TRBV11-2 and TRBJ2-7; weak D call: TRBD2 (6 bases). The CDR3 totals 16 residues. Trimming stripped 0 bases from V and 3 bases from J, with 15 bases between. Germline V gene lookup returns CDR1 SGHAT and CDR2 FQNNGV. This CDR3 is CASSLEYGGIGYEQYF. CDR3 nucleotides: TGTGCCAGCAGCTTAGAATACGGCGGGATTGGCTACGAGCAGTACTTC.

This clonotype was seen only a few times. This chain uses TRBV2 with TRBJ1-2, with a possible D match to TRBD1 (6 bases). Trimming stripped 6 bases from V and 6 bases from J, with 14 bases between. The germline V gene has CDR1 SNHLY and CDR2 FYNNEI. The CDR3 is 13 residues long. The chain's CDR3 is CASSRDIGNGYTF. The CDR3 DNA is TGTGCCAGCAGCAGGGACATCGGTAATGGCTACACCTTC.

Only a few counts were recorded for this clonotype. This chain connects TRBV7-2 to TRBJ2-5, with 7 bases aligning to TRBD2. In germline, CDR1 is SGHTA, CDR2 FQGNSA. The CDR3 loop spans 14 amino acids. V was pared by 2 bases and J by 3 bases, with 3 bases of the junction left unmatched. Here the CDR3 reads CASSLRGSKETQYF. Here the CDR3 DNA reads TGTGCCAGCAGCTTACGCGGGAGCAAAGAGACCCAGTACTTC.

In this sample, this clonotype turned up a few times. This sequence joins TRBV28 and TRBJ2-7, with 12 positions matching TRBD1. The CDR3 runs 13 residues. Germline lookup yields CDR1 MDHEN and CDR2 SYDVKM. V lost 10 bases to trimming and J lost 6 bases; unmatched junction nucleotides: 7. The chain's CDR3 is CAIAGTGGREQYF. In DNA form, the CDR3 reads TGTGCCATCGCCGGGACAGGGGGCCGCGAGCAGTACTTC.

This clonotype showed up many times. The J gene is TRBJ1-5, the V gene TRBV6-5, with D tentatively TRBD1 (5 bases). Trimming left V 4 bases short and J 4 bases short, with 14 bases between. Germline V lookup: CDR1 MNHEY, CDR2 SVGAGI. The CDR3 totals 15 residues. In nucleotides, the CDR3 is TGTGCCAGCAGTTTGAGGGGCAGCCTTAATCAGCCCCAGCATTTT. Translated, it gives CASSLRGSLNQPQHF.

The chain carries TRBV29-1 and TRBJ2-5, with a tentative D call TRBD2 (7 bases). Germline CDR1 reads SQVTM; CDR2 reads ANQGSEA. This CDR3 has 12 amino acids. V lost 4 bases, J lost 4 bases, and 10 bases lay in between. CDR3 nucleotides: TGCAGCGTTGTTCGGGGGGCAGAGACCCAGTACTTC. Its protein product is CSVVRGAETQYF.

The chain has TRBV11-2 and TRBJ1-2; D not resolved. V lost 3 bases to trimming and J lost 5 bases, with 10 bases between them. CDR3 length: 13 residues. Germline V gene sequence: CDR1 SGHAT, CDR2 FQNNGV. CDR3 sequence reads: CASSFQSQYGYTF. The CDR3 bases are TGTGCCAGCAGCTTCCAGAGTCAATATGGCTACACCTTC. The full variable domain, rest sourced from reference TRBV11-2 and TRBJ1-2, is EAGVAQSPRYKIIEKRQSVAFWCNPISGHATLYWYQQILGQGPKLLIQFQNNGVVDDSQLPKDRFSAERLKGVDSTLKIQPAKLEDSAVYLCASSFQSQYGYTFGSGTRLTVV.

The rearrangement joins TRBV7-2 to TRBJ1-1; possible D gene TRBD1, 6 bases. The CDR3 spans 13 residues. In germline, CDR1 is SGHTA, CDR2 FQGNSA. With 0 bases removed from V and 6 bases from J, the gap between germline ends came to 8 bases. CDR3 sequence reads: CASSLARGPEAFF. The CDR3 DNA reads TGTGCCAGCAGCTTAGCGCGGGGGCCTGAAGCTTTCTTT. The full variable domain, its missing parts supplied by reference TRBV7-2 and TRBJ1-1, is GAGVSQSPSNKVTEKGKDVELRCDPISGHTALYWYRQSLGQGLEFLIYFQGNSAPDKSGLPSDRFSAERTGGSVSTLTIQRTQQEDSAVYLCASSLARGPEAFFGQGTRLTVV.

V usage is TRBV7-9 and J usage is TRBJ2-5; tentatively, D is TRBD1 or TRBD2 (5 bases each). The end of the DNA is better explained by TRBJ2-1, so the J call may be wrong. Per the germline V gene, CDR1 is SEHNR and CDR2 is FQNEAQ (reference sequence). The length of the CDR3 is 15 residues. The CDR3, as DNA: TGTGCCAGCAGTGTCACCGGGGCCTCCTACAATGAGCAGTTCTTC. This gives the protein CASSVTGASYNEQFF.

This clonotype was observed a handful of times. One end of the junction fails to match germline, which may point to a read error. This chain links TRBV10-3 with TRBJ1-1, with D maybe TRBD1 (6 bases). Germline CDR1 reads ENHRY; CDR2 reads SYGVKD. This CDR3 spans 14 amino acids. CDR3 coding DNA: TGTGCCATCAGTGAGGCAGGGGCGGACACTAAAGCTTTCTTT. This translates into CAISEAGADTKAFF.

The chain links TRBV15 to TRBJ1-2; D gene unclear. Germline V gene lookup returns CDR1 LNHNV and CDR2 YYDKDF (reference sequence). V lost 0 bases to trimming and J lost 3 bases, with 5 bases between them. The CDR3 totals 13 residues. The CDR3: CATSRDQDYGYTF. For the CDR3, the DNA is TGTGCCACCAGCAGAGATCAGGACTATGGCTACACCTTC.

The CDR3 sequence is CATSRGSGTSVLTF. CDR3 DNA: TGTGCCACCAGCAGAGGTAGTGGGACTAGCGTCCTGACTTTC. This chain links TRBV15 with TRBJ2-6, with 8 bases lining up with TRBD2. Germline lookup yields CDR1 LNHNV and CDR2 YYDKDF (reference sequence). V lost 1 base, J lost 12 bases, and 5 bases stayed unmatched. The CDR3 runs to 14 residues.

This sequence joins TRBV15 and TRBJ1-5, with TRBD1 identical over 10 bases. CDR1 and CDR2 (germline): LNHNV, YYDKDF (reference sequence). Trimming cost V 6 bases and J 6 bases; bases outside gene matches: 11. The CDR3 runs to 16 residues. CDR3 sequence: CATRGSGTGASQPQHF. The CDR3 region has the DNA TGTGCCACCAGAGGGTCCGGGACAGGGGCTTCTCAGCCCCAGCATTTT.

This clonotype was observed a handful of times. A much larger clonotype is one base distant, so this may be a read error. The chain joins TRBV7-2 to TRBJ1-2; 8 nucleotides align to TRBD1. This CDR3 contains 13 residues. Germline V gives CDR1 SGHTA, CDR2 FQGNSA. V gave up 2 bases and J gave up 8 bases; unmatched junction bases: 4. DNA for the CDR3: TGTGCCAGCAGCTTACCAGGGGGCGGCGGCTACACCTTC. This codes for CASSLPGGGGYTF.

This clonotype has a count of ten or more. The chain employs TRBV3-1 and TRBJ2-7; 10 bases align to TRBD2. Germline V lookup: CDR1 LGHDT, CDR2 YNNKEL (reference sequence). The ends lost 3 bases at V and 7 bases at J; junction bases unmatched: 12. The CDR3 sequence is 16 residues long. DNA for the CDR3: TGTGCCAGCAGCCAGATTAGCGGGAGGCTCGTCGGGGAGCAGTACTTC. This translates into CASSQISGRLVGEQYF.

The sample holds many counts of this clonotype. This chain links TRBV7-8 with TRBJ1-5; the match to TRBD1 covers 7 bases. The germline gives CDR1 SGHVS, CDR2 FQNEAQ. With V trimmed by 1 base and J by 7 bases, 7 bases remained unmatched. This CDR3 is 15 amino acids long. CDR3 nucleotides: TGTGCCAGCAGCTTAGGCAGGGGGATGGGGCAGCCCCAGCATTTT. The encoded protein is CASSLGRGMGQPQHF. Filled out from reference TRBV7-8 and TRBJ1-5, the complete variable domain reads GAGVSQSPRYKVAKRGQDVALRCDPISGHVSLFWYQQALGQGPEFLTYFQNEAQLDKSGLPSDRFFAERPEGSVSTLKIQRTQQEDSAVYLCASSLGRGMGQPQHFGDGTRLSIL.

This clonotype was seen only a few times. The junction differs from germline at one of its ends, possibly a read error. The chain uses TRBV20-1 and TRBJ1-2; no clear D gene. CDR1 is DFQATT, CDR2 SNEGSKA, per germline (reference sequence). The CDR3 has 14 amino acids. The chain's CDR3 is CSAREQAAIYGYTF. The CDR3 bases are TGCAGCGCTAGAGAACAAGCAGCCATCTATGGCTACACCTTC.

On this clonotype itself: A much larger clone lies a single base off, so this may be a read error. The V call is TRBV20-1, the J call TRBJ2-2, with TRBD2 matching over 10 bases. The CDR3 spans 15 residues. Germline V gene lookup returns CDR1 DFQATT and CDR2 SNEGSKA (reference sequence). In DNA, the CDR3 is TGCAGTGCTAGGGCTAGCGGGAGAAGCACCGGGGGGCTGTTTTTT. Translation gives CSARASGRSTGGLFF.

This clonotype was recorded many times. The CDR3 DNA follows: TGCAGTGCTCCTACTCAGAGGTTTGAAGCTTTCTTT. This encodes CSAPTQRFEAFF. The chain links TRBV20-1 to TRBJ1-1; D uncertain. V gave up 5 bases and J gave up 7 bases, with 14 bases separating them. The CDR3 runs to 12 residues. Germline V gives CDR1 DFQATT, CDR2 SNEGSKA (reference sequence).

This clonotype has a count of ten or more. This chain connects TRBV5-1 to TRBJ2-7; the D call may be TRBD1 or TRBD2 (5 bases each). The germline CDR1 and CDR2 sequences are SGHRS and YFSETQ. The V gene lost 5 bases and the J gene lost 3 bases, with 12 bases spanning the gap. The CDR3 length is 13 residues. This CDR3 is CASRGRLGYEQYF. CDR3 sequence (DNA): TGCGCCAGCAGGGGACGCCTAGGCTACGAGCAGTACTTC.